This TCR beta chain emerged from a study of T-cell reconstitution after alpha-beta-depleted transplantation in children. The length of the CDR3 is 15 residues. V lost 6 bases and J lost 6, with 21 bases in between. CDR1 and CDR2 (germline): DFQATT, SNEGSKA (reference sequence). For this clonotype: The antigen remains unidentified.

Points from the study as a whole: About two months after transplant, alpha-beta T cells reportedly came from several hundred expanded graft clones.

The library targeted TCRbeta and was prepared with unique molecular identifiers. Via MiXCR, TCRdb re-called the PCR reads, giving one row per CDR3 protein. Of a few hundred thousand distinct CDR3 sequences listed, about an eighth were seen once; the top ten hold 2.2%. This specimen was PBMCs, mostly from graft donor cells, taken 360 days after TCRalphabeta/CD19-depleted stem cell transplant. The clonotype originates from a male patient aged 10 to 17 who had a stem cell transplant for acute myeloid leukemia, so the T cells may come from the graft donor. This chain joins TRBV20-1 and TRBJ2-1, with D tentatively TRBD1 or TRBD2 (5 bases each). CDR3 protein: CSASSGTAPPNEQFF. In DNA, the CDR3 is TGCAGTGCCAGTTCCGGGACGGCGCCGCCCAATGAGCAGTTCTTC.